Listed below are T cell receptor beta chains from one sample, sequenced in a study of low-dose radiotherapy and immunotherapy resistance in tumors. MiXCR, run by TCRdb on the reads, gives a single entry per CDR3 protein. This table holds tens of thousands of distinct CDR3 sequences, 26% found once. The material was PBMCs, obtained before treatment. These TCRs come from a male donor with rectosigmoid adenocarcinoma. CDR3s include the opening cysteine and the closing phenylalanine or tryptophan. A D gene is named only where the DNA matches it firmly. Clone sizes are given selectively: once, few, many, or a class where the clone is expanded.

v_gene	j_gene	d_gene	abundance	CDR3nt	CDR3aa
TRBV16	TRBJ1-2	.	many	TGTGCCAGCAGCCAGAGAGGACTTAACTATGGCTACACCTTC	CASSQRGLNYGYTF
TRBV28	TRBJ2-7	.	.	TGTGCCAGCAGTTTCGACAGAAACTACGAGCAGTACTTC	CASSFDRNYEQYF
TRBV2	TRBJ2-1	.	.	TGTGCCAGCAAGATAGAGGATGAGCAGTTCTTC	CASKIEDEQFF
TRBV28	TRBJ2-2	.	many	TGTGCCAGCAGTCTTCCCGGGGGGCTGGGCGGGGAGCTGTTTTTT	CASSLPGGLGGELFF
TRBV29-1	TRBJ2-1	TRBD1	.	TGCAGCGTGGACGGGGACAGCGAGTACAATGAGCAGTTCTTC	CSVDGDSEYNEQFF
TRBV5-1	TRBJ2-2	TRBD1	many	TGTGCCAGCAGCTACCGGGACAGGAACACCGGGGAGCTGTTTTTT	CASSYRDRNTGELFF
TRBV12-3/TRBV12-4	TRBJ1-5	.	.	TGTGCCAGCAGTTCCCAGGGACGGCATAGCAATCAGCCCCAGCATTTT	CASSSQGRHSNQPQHF
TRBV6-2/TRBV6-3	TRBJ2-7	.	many	TGTGCCAGCAGTTACTCCCGCTACGAGCAGTACTTC	CASSYSRYEQYF
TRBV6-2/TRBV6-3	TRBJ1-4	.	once	TGTGCCAGCAGTTACTTGACAGGACACCTCGCAACTAATGAAAAACTGTTTTTT	CASSYLTGHLATNEKLFF
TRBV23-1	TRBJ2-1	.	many	TGCGCCAGCAGTCACCCACCCAGCAGGGGACCCTACAATGAGCAGTTCTTC	CASSHPPSRGPYNEQFF
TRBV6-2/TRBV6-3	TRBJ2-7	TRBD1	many	TGTGCCAGCAGTGACAGGGCGGCTTACGAGCAGTACTTC	CASSDRAAYEQYF
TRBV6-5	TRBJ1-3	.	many	TGTGCCAGCAGTTACACCCGTTGGCAGGGTAATGGAAACACCATATATTTT	CASSYTRWQGNGNTIYF
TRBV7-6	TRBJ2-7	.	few	TGTGCCAGCAGCTTAGACAGCTTCTCCTACGAGCAGTACTTC	CASSLDSFSYEQYF
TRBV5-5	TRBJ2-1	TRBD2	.	TGTGCCAGCAGCTTACGGACTAGTTTTAACAATGAGCAGTTCTTC	CASSLRTSFNNEQFF
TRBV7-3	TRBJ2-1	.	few	TGTGCCAGCAGCTTAACGGAGAGCTCCTACAATGAGCAGTTCTTC	CASSLTESSYNEQFF
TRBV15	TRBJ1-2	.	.	TGTGCCACCAGCAGAGATCGAGGCGGGTACTACACCTTC	CATSRDRGGYYTF
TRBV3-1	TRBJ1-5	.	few	TGTGCCAGCAGCCAAGCACGGGGAGGTCAGCCCCAGCATTTT	CASSQARGGQPQHF
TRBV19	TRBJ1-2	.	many	TGTGCCAGTAGTACCGAATTCAGCTCCTATGGCTACACCTTC	CASSTEFSSYGYTF
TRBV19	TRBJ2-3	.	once	TGTGCCGTCGTAGAGGGAGATACGCAGTATTTT	CAVVEGDTQYF
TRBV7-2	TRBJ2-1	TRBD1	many	TGTGCCAGCAGCTTCCCGGGACAGGGGTACAATGAGCAGTTCTTC	CASSFPGQGYNEQFF
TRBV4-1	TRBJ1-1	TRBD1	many	TGCGCCAGCAGCCCGGGACAGGGGCCGATGAACACTGAAGCTTTCTTT	CASSPGQGPMNTEAFF
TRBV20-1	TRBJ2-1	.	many	TGCAGTGCTATCCGGGGCATGCGGGAAGGGCAGTTCTTC	CSAIRGMREGQFF
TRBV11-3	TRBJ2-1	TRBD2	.	TGTGCCAGCAGCTTAGGTAGCGGGGGGTACAATGAGCAGTTCTTC	CASSLGSGGYNEQFF
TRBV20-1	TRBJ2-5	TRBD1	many	TGCAGTGCTAGAGGGGTTCGGGGACAGGGGGGACAAGAGACCCAGTACTTC	CSARGVRGQGGQETQYF
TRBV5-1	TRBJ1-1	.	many	TGCGCCAGCAGCCTCATGGGGAACACTGAAGCTTTCTTT	CASSLMGNTEAFF
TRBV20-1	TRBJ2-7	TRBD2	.	TGCAGTGCTAGGGAGGGACTAGCGGGCTACGAGCAGTACTTC	CSAREGLAGYEQYF
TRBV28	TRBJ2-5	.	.	TGTGCCAGCAGTTTGGAGGGACAGTCTACGTTCCAAGAGACCCAGTACTTC	CASSLEGQSTFQETQYF
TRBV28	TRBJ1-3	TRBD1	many	TGTGCCAGCAGGCCGGACAGGGCTGGAAACACCATATATTTT	CASRPDRAGNTIYF
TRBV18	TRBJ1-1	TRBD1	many	TGTGCCAGCTCACCACCGGGACAGGGGGTGAACACTGAAGCTTTCTTT	CASSPPGQGVNTEAFF
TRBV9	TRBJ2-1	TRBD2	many	TGTGCCAGCAGCGACCCGGGACTAGCAGATGAGCAGTTCTTC	CASSDPGLADEQFF
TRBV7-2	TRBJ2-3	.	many	TGTGCCAGCAGCCCATCGCGTGGGGATACGCAGTATTTT	CASSPSRGDTQYF
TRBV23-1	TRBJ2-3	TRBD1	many	TGCGCCAGCAGGCGGACAGGAGAGGGAGATACGCAGTATTTT	CASRRTGEGDTQYF
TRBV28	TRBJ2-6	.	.	TGTGCCAGCAAAGGCAGTAGCTCTGGGGCCAACGTCCTGACTTTC	CASKGSSSGANVLTF
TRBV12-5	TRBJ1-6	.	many	TGTGCTAGTGGTTTCAGGTGGGAAAACTCACCCCTCCACTTT	CASGFRWENSPLHF
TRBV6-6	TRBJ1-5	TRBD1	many	TGTGCCAGCAGTGACCACGACAGGGCTCAGCCCCAGCATTTT	CASSDHDRAQPQHF
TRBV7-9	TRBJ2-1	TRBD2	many	TGTGCCAGCAGCTCTGTCCATCTAGCGGGAGGGTATGAGCAGTTCTTC	CASSSVHLAGGYEQFF
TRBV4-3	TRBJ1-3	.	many	TGCGCCAGCAGCCAAGATTTGGCCAGGTCGTCTGGAAACACCATATATTTT	CASSQDLARSSGNTIYF
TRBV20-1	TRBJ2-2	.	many	TGCAGTGCTCAGGGGGGTCCGAACACCGGGGAGCTGTTTTTT	CSAQGGPNTGELFF
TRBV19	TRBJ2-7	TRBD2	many	TGTGCCAGTAAGGCCGGGACTAGCATAGGCGAGCAGTACTTC	CASKAGTSIGEQYF
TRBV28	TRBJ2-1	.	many	TGTGCCAGCAGTTTAAGCTTAACCACCTCCCTCAATGAGCAGTTCTTC	CASSLSLTTSLNEQFF
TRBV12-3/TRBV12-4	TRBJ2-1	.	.	.	CASTNQTSMYLCASSHRDEQFF
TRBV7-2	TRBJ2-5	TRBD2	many	TGTGCCAGCAGCCGCCGGACTAGCGGGGGCAAAGAGACCCAGTACTTC	CASSRRTSGGKETQYF
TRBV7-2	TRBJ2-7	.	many	TGTGCCAGCAGCCACGGACGGACCTACGAGCAGTACTTC	CASSHGRTYEQYF
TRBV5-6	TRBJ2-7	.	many	TGTGCCAGCAGCGATACTACCCGTGGGGTCGAGCAGTACTTC	CASSDTTRGVEQYF
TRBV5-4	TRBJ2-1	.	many	TGTGCCAGCAGCGGCGGGACCGACAATGAGCAGTTCTTC	CASSGGTDNEQFF
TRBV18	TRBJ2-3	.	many	TGTGCCAGCTCATCTGAGGGAGAGGTTACGCAGTATTTT	CASSSEGEVTQYF
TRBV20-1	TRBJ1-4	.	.	TGCAGTGCCAGCGGGCAGGGAAAGGAAAAACTGTTTTTT	CSASGQGKEKLFF
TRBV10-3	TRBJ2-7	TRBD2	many	TGTGCCACCTTTCCCGGGACTAGCGGATACGAGCAGTACTTC	CATFPGTSGYEQYF
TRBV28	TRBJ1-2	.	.	TGTGCCAGCAGTTTACCGGCAGGGGTGGTGGATGGCTACACCTTC	CASSLPAGVVDGYTF
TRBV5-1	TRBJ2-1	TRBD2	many	TGCGCCAGCAGCTACGGGACTAGCGGCAATGAGCAGTTCTTC	CASSYGTSGNEQFF
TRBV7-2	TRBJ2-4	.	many	TGTGCCAGCAGCTTTACGACGCCCGCGACTATTCAGTACTTC	CASSFTTPATIQYF
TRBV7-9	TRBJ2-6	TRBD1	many	TGTGCCAGCGGGACAGCCTCTGGGGCCAACGTCCTGACTTTC	CASGTASGANVLTF
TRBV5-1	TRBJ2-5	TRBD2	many	TGCGCCAGCAGCTCGGGGGACGGGAGGAAAGAGACCCAGTACTTC	CASSSGDGRKETQYF
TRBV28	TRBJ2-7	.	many	TGTGCCAGCAGTTTCGGACGGGCGGATTCCTACGAGCAGTACTTC	CASSFGRADSYEQYF